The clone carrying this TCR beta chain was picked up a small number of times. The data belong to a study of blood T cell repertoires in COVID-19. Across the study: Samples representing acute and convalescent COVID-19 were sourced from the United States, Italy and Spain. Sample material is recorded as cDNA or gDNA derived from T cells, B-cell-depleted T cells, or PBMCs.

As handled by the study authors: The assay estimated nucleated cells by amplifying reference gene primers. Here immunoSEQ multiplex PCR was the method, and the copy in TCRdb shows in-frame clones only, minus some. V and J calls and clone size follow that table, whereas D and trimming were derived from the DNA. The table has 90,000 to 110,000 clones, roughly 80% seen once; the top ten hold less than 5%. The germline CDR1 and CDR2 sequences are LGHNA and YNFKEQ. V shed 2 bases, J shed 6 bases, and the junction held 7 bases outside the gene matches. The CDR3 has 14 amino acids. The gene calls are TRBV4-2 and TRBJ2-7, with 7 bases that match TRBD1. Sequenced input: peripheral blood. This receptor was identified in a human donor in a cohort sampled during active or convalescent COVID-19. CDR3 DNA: TGTGCCAGCAGCCAACCCGGACAGGCCCCCGAGCAGTACTTC. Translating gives CASSQPGQAPEQYF.